This T cell receptor (beta chain) was sequenced during a study of T-cell reconstitution after alpha-beta-depleted transplantation in children. The germline gives CDR1 SGHTA, CDR2 FQGNSA. The V and J ends lost 3 bases and 4 bases, in that order; junction bases with no gene match: 7. This CDR3 is built from 16 residues. Unique molecular identifiers were built into the TCRbeta library. Via MiXCR, TCRdb re-called the PCR reads, giving one row per CDR3 protein. The sample has 190,000 or so distinct CDR3 sequences, over 5.5% seen once. The J gene is TRBJ2-7, the V gene TRBV7-2; 12 bases line up with TRBD2. This specimen was PBMCs from the stem cell graft donor, taken from the stem cell graft. The TCR comes from a human donor who donated a stem cell graft to a child with Wiskott-Aldrich syndrome. CDR3: CASSFLTSGGVYEQYF. Here the CDR3 DNA reads TGTGCCAGCAGCTTCCTGACTAGCGGGGGCGTATACGAGCAGTACTTC.